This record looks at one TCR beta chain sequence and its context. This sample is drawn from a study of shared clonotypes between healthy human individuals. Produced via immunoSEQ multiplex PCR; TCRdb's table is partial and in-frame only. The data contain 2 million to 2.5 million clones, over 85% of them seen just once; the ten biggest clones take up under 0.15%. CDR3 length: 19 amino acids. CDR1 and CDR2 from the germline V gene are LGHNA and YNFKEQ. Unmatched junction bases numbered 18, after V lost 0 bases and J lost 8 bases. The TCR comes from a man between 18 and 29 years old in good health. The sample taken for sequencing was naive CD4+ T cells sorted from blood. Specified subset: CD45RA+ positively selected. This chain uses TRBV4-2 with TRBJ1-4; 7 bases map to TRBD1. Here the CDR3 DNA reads TGTGCCAGCAGCCAAGATCTCGTCTTGGGCACAGGGGTAAGCGAAAAACTGTTTTTT. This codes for CASSQDLVLGTGVSEKLFF.